The 3 T cell receptor beta chains below all came from one sample that was sequenced in a study of CD8+ T cells in alopecia areata. Extraction of RNA preceded its reverse transcription into cDNA, which served as the sequencing template. Libraries were prepared by immunoSEQ multiplex PCR; TCRdb keeps only in-frame clonotypes and omits some of them. Here the sample spans 140,000 to 150,000 clones, 75% to 90% being singletons. The material was CD8+ T cells sorted from blood, obtained at week 0. These receptors were obtained from a human donor with alopecia areata.

J is TRBJ2-7 and V is TRBV4-2; D may be TRBD1 (6 bases). The CDR3 has 14 amino acids. CDR1 and CDR2 (germline): LGHNA, YNFKEQ. The germline V and J ends were trimmed by 2 bases and 1 base, with 9 bases remaining between them. In DNA, the CDR3 is TGTGCCAGCAGCCAACGACAGGAGTCCTACGAGCAGTACTTC. Encoded protein: CASSQRQESYEQYF.

The chain employs TRBV19 and TRBJ2-1; weak D call: TRBD2 (6 bases). The CDR3 covers 14 residues. The ends were cut back, 1 base at V and 6 bases at J, with 10 bases in the middle. From germline, CDR1 is LNHDA and CDR2 SQIVND (reference sequence). CDR3 in DNA: TGTGCCAGTAGTATAGGTAGCGGACTCAATGAGCAGTTCTTC. Protein: CASSIGSGLNEQFF. The complete variable domain, with remaining parts taken from reference TRBV19 and TRBJ2-1, reads DGGITQSPKYLFRKEGQNVTLSCEQNLNHDAMYWYRQDPGQGLRLIYYSQIVNDFQKGDIAEGYSVSREKKESFPLTVTSAQKNPTAFYLCASSIGSGLNEQFFGPGTRLTVL.

J is TRBJ2-7 and V is TRBV5-1; TRBD1 matches at 7 bases. This CDR3 region has 15 residues. J was trimmed by 0 bases and V by 4 bases; bases with no gene match: 7. Germline CDR1 and CDR2: SGHRS and YFSETQ. The DNA of the CDR3 is TGCGCCAGCAGCACCGTAGACAGGGCCTCCTACGAGCAGTACTTC. It specifies CASSTVDRASYEQYF.